This entry concerns a single T cell receptor beta chain. This sample is part of a study of blood T cell repertoires in COVID-19. Study in general: COVID-19 samples, acute and convalescent, were from the United States, Italy and Spain. Sample material is recorded as cDNA or gDNA derived from T cells, B-cell-depleted T cells, or PBMCs.

Libraries were prepared by immunoSEQ multiplex PCR; TCRdb keeps only in-frame clonotypes and omits some of them. The data hold approximately 250,000 clones, with 70% to 90% observed a single time. Trimming left V 1 base short and J 0 bases short, with 15 bases between. From germline, CDR1 is SGHTA and CDR2 FQGTGA. The CDR3 sequence is 17 residues long. The sequencing sample was made of peripheral blood. V gene TRBV7-3 combines with J gene TRBJ1-1, with D possibly TRBD1 on 6 matching bases. The receptor's source is a man in his fifties or sixties with COVID-19, enrolled during active disease. CDR3 loop: CASSLMVPGQLNTEAFF. The CDR3 DNA sequence: TGTGCCAGCAGCTTAATGGTCCCCGGACAGCTGAACACTGAAGCTTTCTTT.